This TCR beta chain originates from a study of T-cell memory formation after mild COVID-19. Overall study results and limits: Pre-infection memory contained some responding clones, which suggested that cross-reactive memory had joined.

The ends were cut back, 0 bases at V and 1 base at J, with 9 bases in the middle. The CDR3 consists of 15 residues. The germline V gene encodes CDR1 LGHNA and CDR2 YSLEER. Constant-segment primers were used for 5'RACE, and the resulting TCR alpha and TCR beta cDNA libraries carried sample barcodes and UMIs. TCRdb reprocessed the 5' RACE reads via MiXCR and lists one record per CDR3 protein. The sample carries tens of thousands of distinct CDR3 sequences, roughly 12% recorded once. Points on this clonotype: What it binds is not known.

The receptor comes from a man in his late teens or twenties who had mild COVID-19 (a few samples of this study predate the infection). Cell type and time point are not known. V usage is TRBV4-3 and J usage is TRBJ1-1; no clear D. Sequencing was carried out using PBMCs or a T cell subset sorted from them (not recorded which). The CDR3 DNA is TGCGCCAGCAGCCAAGATTATGCCGCGAACACTGAAGCTTTCTTT. This sequence encodes CASSQDYAANTEAFF.